This T cell receptor (beta chain) comes out of a study of blood T cell repertoires in COVID-19. Some clones are missing from TCRdb's copy, which holds only in-frame ones; the method was immunoSEQ multiplex PCR. The sample comprises about 220,000 clones, 80% to 90% of which are singletons, and roughly 3% rests with the top ten. The CDR3 has 18 amino acids. Germline loops: CDR1 LNHDA, CDR2 SQIVND (reference sequence). Losses at the gene ends were 3 bases for V and 5 bases for J; bases not matched to a gene: 18. This receptor was obtained from a woman between 18 and 29 years old in a cohort exposed to, infected with or recovered from COVID-19 (not recorded which). The specimen was PBMCs or T cells enriched from blood (not recorded which). The chain joins TRBV19 to TRBJ2-5, with 7 nucleotides matching TRBD2. CDR3 sequence (DNA): TGTGCCAGTAGTATTTATGGGGGGAGGGCCAAGATCGGGGAGACCCAGTACTTC. As protein: CASSIYGGRAKIGETQYF.